The source of this T cell receptor (beta chain) is a study of blood T cells in healthy people across ages. Notes on the study in general: Estimates based on one million T cells were treated as lower bounds.

On this clonotype itself: Its matching antigen is unknown.

Primed by a sample-barcoded 5' primer and a J-beta primer mix, a second PCR proceeded for 7 to 11 cycles. TCRdb re-called the 5' RACE reads with MiXCR, one entry per CDR3 protein. This sample carries about 760,000 distinct CDR3 sequences, 25% of them seen once, and the ten largest clones take under 10%. The germline CDR1 and CDR2 sequences are SGDLS and YYNGEE. The CDR3 has 14 residues. The ends were cut back, 0 bases at V and 6 bases at J, with 9 bases in the middle. This sample was also put to use in a study of T cells of mothers and their children. That report notes: A few healthy Caucasian mothers, along with their six children, were the donors. Across the analysis, no persistent microchimeric T cell clones were detected.

The source material was blood. The J gene is TRBJ1-4, the V gene TRBV9; perhaps TRBD1 as D (5 bases). The sequence was obtained from a boy aged 5-17 years in good health. This chain's CDR3 is CASSVGTLHEKLFF. DNA for the CDR3: TGTGCCAGCAGCGTAGGGACACTTCATGAAAAACTGTTTTTT.